The 16 T cell receptor beta chains below come from one sample, sequenced in a study of T cell responses to AZD1222 COVID-19 vaccine. Assay used: immunoSEQ multiplex PCR; TCRdb lists only in-frame clones, some missing. The table includes about 130,000 clones, over 75% detected once. Sequences were derived from peripheral blood, sampled 28 days after the second dose of the MenACWY control vaccine. Receptors originate from an adult who received the MenACWY meningococcal vaccine as a control.

This chain uses TRBV2 with TRBJ2-4, with no clear D. The germline V gene has CDR1 SNHLY and CDR2 FYNNEI. Trimming took off 2 bases at V and 7 bases at J, with 12 bases between the two ends. CDR3 length equals 14 residues. In nucleotides, the CDR3 is TGTGCCAGCAGTGAATTTAGTGGCCGGAACATTCAGTACTTC. Amino acid sequence: CASSEFSGRNIQYF.

This clone was detected a few times. This chain connects TRBV5-6 to TRBJ2-7; D is possibly TRBD1 or TRBD2 (7 bases each). From germline, CDR1 is SGHDT and CDR2 YYEEEE. V lost 4 bases to trimming and J lost 6 bases, with 17 bases between them. The CDR3 consists of 14 residues. As DNA, the CDR3 is TGTGCCAGCAGCCGGCTCACAGGGGAGGGCGAGCAGTACGTC. Translation: CASSRLTGEGEQYV.

This chain links TRBV9 with TRBJ2-1; TRBD2 matches at 8 bases. CDR1 is SGDLS, CDR2 YYNGEE, per germline. V shed 2 bases and J 4 bases; nucleotides not matched to a gene: 5. This CDR3 contains 15 residues. Here the CDR3 DNA reads TGTGCCAGCAGCGTCACCGGGACTAGTTACAATGAGCAGTTCTTC. It yields the protein CASSVTGTSYNEQFF.

V gene TRBV4-3 combines with J gene TRBJ2-2; D might be TRBD2 (5 bases). CDR1 LGHNA and CDR2 YSLEER come from the germline V gene. The CDR3 is made up of 15 amino acids. Between the trimmed V and J ends, which lost 3 bases and 3 bases, there was a span of 11 bases. The CDR3 loop is CASSHEGADTGELFF. The CDR3 DNA reads TGCGCCAGCAGCCATGAGGGCGCGGACACCGGGGAGCTGTTTTTT.

This chain joins TRBV7-2 and TRBJ2-7; TRBD1 aligns across 7 bases. Germline lookup yields CDR1 SGHTA and CDR2 FQGNSA. The V and J ends lost 5 bases and 0 bases, in that order; junction bases with no gene match: 10. The CDR3 is 16 amino acids. CDR3 in DNA: TGTGCCAGCAGCCCGCGTCCCGGGACAGTCTCCTACGAGCAGTACTTC. Translating gives CASSPRPGTVSYEQYF.

The rearrangement links TRBV29-1 to TRBJ1-1; D is uncertain. This CDR3 is 10 amino acids long. Deletions cut 2 bases from V and 9 bases from J, with 7 bases between. Germline values: CDR1 SQVTM, CDR2 ANQGSEA. CDR3: CSVERVKAFF. The CDR3 DNA reads as TGCAGCGTTGAACGGGTGAAAGCTTTCTTT.

J is TRBJ1-2 and V is TRBV5-6; 11 bases are a match to TRBD1. CDR3 length equals 15 residues. Germline V gene sequence: CDR1 SGHDT, CDR2 YYEEEE. V gave up 1 base and J gave up 3 bases; unmatched junction bases: 2. The DNA of the CDR3 is TGTGCCAGCAGCTTGCCGGGACAGGGGGACTATGGCTACACCTTC. As protein: CASSLPGQGDYGYTF.

The chain couples TRBV4-3 to TRBJ1-2; TRBD1 agrees at 7 bases. The CDR3 loop spans 16 amino acids. V dropped 0 bases and J dropped 6; count of bases not matched to a gene: 10. Germline CDR1 reads LGHNA; CDR2 reads YSLEER. The CDR3 is CASSQDYGRGGDGYTF. The CDR3 DNA reads as TGCGCCAGCAGCCAAGATTACGGCAGGGGGGGGGATGGCTACACCTTC.

This clone was counted a single time. This chain uses TRBV5-1 with TRBJ2-7; D assignment may be TRBD1 or TRBD2 (5 bases each). With 6 bases removed from V and 2 bases from J, the gap between germline ends came to 15 bases. The germline V gene encodes CDR1 SGHRS and CDR2 YFSETQ. The CDR3 runs to 14 residues. The CDR3 sequence: CASNDRDGPYEQYF. The CDR3 nucleotides are TGCGCCAGCAACGACCGGGACGGCCCCTACGAGCAGTACTTC.

The rearrangement uses TRBV6-2 or TRBV6-3 and TRBJ2-7; TRBD2 is a possible D gene (5 bases). Germline V gene lookup returns CDR1 MNHEY and CDR2 SVGEGT. The CDR3 runs 12 residues. Trimming pared 6 bases from V and 3 bases from J, leaving 9 bases between. The CDR3 here is CASSLTSYEQYF. Here the CDR3 DNA reads TGTGCCAGCAGCCTAACTAGCTACGAGCAGTACTTC.

The chain uses TRBV28 and TRBJ2-2; TRBD2 agrees at 9 bases. Per germline, CDR1 MDHEN and CDR2 SYDVKM. With V trimmed by 5 bases and J by 2 bases, 6 bases remained unmatched. The CDR3 consists of 16 residues. Here the CDR3 reads CASSARRGGNTGELFF. The CDR3 coding sequence is TGTGCCAGCAGTGCCAGGCGGGGGGGCAACACCGGGGAGCTGTTTTTT.

The chain joins TRBV18 to TRBJ2-7; 10 nucleotides match TRBD1. Trimming cost V 3 bases and J 4 bases; bases outside gene matches: 3. The CDR3 has 14 amino acids. Germline V CDR1 and CDR2: KGHSH, LQKENI. CDR3: CASSPTGGQYEQYF. In nucleotides, the CDR3 is TGTGCCAGCTCACCGACAGGGGGCCAATACGAGCAGTACTTC.

In this sample, this clone turned up once. The chain combines TRBV4-3 with TRBJ1-2; D unresolved. From germline, CDR1 is LGHNA and CDR2 YSLEER. Trimming cost V 1 base and J 5 bases, with 14 bases left between them. This CDR3 spans 15 amino acids. The CDR3 sequence: CASSQVKGARYGYTF. The CDR3 DNA follows: TGCGCCAGCAGCCAAGTCAAGGGAGCGCGTTATGGCTACACCTTC.

This clone was seen just once. The J gene is TRBJ1-4, the V gene TRBV29-1, with D unresolved. The CDR3 has 13 amino acids. Germline loops: CDR1 SQVTM, CDR2 ANQGSEA. With 6 bases removed from V and 0 bases from J, the gap between germline ends came to 8 bases. This CDR3 reads CSVVWATNEKLFF. CDR3 DNA sequence: TGCAGCGTGGTGTGGGCAACTAATGAAAAACTGTTTTTT.

V is TRBV13 and J is TRBJ2-2; D is undetermined. With 5 bases removed from V and 4 bases from J, the gap between germline ends came to 11 bases. The V gene's germline CDR1 is PRHDT and CDR2 FYEKMQ (reference sequence). The CDR3 sequence is 14 residues long. As DNA, the CDR3 is TGTGCCAGCAGCGTATCAACAGTCACCGGGGAGCTGTTTTTT. Translating it yields CASSVSTVTGELFF.

This clone was seen only once. The chain recombines TRBV29-1 with TRBJ2-1; 7 nucleotides match TRBD1. The CDR3 length is 14 residues. The J segment lost 7 bases and the V segment lost 4 bases, leaving 10 bases of the junction unmatched. Germline V gene sequence: CDR1 SQVTM, CDR2 ANQGSEA. The CDR3 DNA is TGCAGCGTTGGATTTACAGGGGATAGGAATGAGCAGTTCTTC. Its protein product is CSVGFTGDRNEQFF.